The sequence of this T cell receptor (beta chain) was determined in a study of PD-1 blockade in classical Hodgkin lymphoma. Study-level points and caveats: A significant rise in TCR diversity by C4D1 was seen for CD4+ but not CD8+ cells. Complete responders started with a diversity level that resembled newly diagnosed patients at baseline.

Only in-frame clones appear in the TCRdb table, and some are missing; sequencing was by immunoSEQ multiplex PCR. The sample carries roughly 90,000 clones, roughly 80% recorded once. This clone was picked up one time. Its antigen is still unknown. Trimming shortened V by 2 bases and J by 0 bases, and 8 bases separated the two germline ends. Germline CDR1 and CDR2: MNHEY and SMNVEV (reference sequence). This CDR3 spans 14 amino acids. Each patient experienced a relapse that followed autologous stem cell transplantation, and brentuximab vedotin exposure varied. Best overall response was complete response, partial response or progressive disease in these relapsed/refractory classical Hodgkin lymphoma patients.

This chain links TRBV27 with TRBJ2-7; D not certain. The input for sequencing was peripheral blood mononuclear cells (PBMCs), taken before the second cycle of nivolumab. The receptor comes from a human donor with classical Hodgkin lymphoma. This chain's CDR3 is CASSLTFSSYEQYF. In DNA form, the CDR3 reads TGTGCCAGCAGTTTAACTTTCAGCTCCTACGAGCAGTACTTC.